This T cell receptor (beta chain) was captured by sequencing in a study of shared clonotypes between healthy human individuals. Study information: The plates for each donor numbered three CD4 naive, three CD4 memory, two CD8 naive and one CD8 memory.

About this clone: As yet, its antigen is unknown.

Template for every sorted-subset replicate PCR totaled roughly 200 ng DNA, some 30,000 T cell genomes. TCRdb's table, derived via immunoSEQ multiplex PCR, lists solely in-frame clones and lacks some. The sample lists about 1.5 million clones; 95% to 97% were seen once. The study, taken as a whole, reports: In contrast to clonotypes shared by all four donors, non-shared clonotypes had lower generation probabilities. Enrolling few donors narrowed the genetic and exposure-history diversity that was represented.

The sequenced sample was naive CD4+ T cells sorted from blood. Subset defined: CD45RA+ positively selected. This clonotype was obtained from a man aged 25 to 40 in good health.

The CDR3 nucleotides read TGCGCCAGCAGCCAAGAAGGGACTAACTACGAGCAGTACTTC. This encodes CASSQEGTNYEQYF. The chain combines TRBV4-1 with TRBJ2-7; 7 nucleotides agree with TRBD2. Germline V CDR1 and CDR2: MGHRA, YSYEKL. Trimming took 0 bases from V and 3 from J; bases not matched to a gene: 2. The CDR3 is made up of 14 amino acids.